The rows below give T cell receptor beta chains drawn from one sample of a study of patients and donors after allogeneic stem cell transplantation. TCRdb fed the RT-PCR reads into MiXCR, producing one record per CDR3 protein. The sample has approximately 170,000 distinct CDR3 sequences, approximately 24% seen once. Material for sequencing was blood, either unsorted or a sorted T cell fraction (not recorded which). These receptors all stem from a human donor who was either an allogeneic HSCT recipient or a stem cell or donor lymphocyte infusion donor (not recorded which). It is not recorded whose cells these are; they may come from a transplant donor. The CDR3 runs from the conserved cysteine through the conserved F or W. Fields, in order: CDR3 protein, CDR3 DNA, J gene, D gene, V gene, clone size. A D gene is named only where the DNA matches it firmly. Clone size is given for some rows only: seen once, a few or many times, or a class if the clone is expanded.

CDR3aa: CSIEPGPNPYEQYF; CDR3nt: TGCAGTATTGAACCGGGGCCCAACCCATACGAGCAGTACTTC; j_gene: TRBJ2-7; d_gene: NA; v_gene: TRBV20-1; abundance: NA
CDR3aa: CSANQGNYGYTF; CDR3nt: TGCAGTGCTAACCAGGGGAACTATGGCTACACCTTC; j_gene: TRBJ1-2; d_gene: NA; v_gene: TRBV20-1; abundance: few
CDR3aa: CASSTGLAGGEDTQYF; CDR3nt: TGTGCCAGCAGCACTGGACTAGCGGGAGGTGAAGATACGCAGTATTTT; j_gene: TRBJ2-3; d_gene: TRBD2; v_gene: TRBV7-2; abundance: NA
CDR3aa: CASSESTAGSYNEQFF; CDR3nt: TGTGCCAGCAGTGAATCAACGGCAGGGTCGTACAATGAGCAGTTCTTC; j_gene: TRBJ2-1; d_gene: NA; v_gene: TRBV25-1; abundance: few
CDR3aa: CAIKGQGLAEQFF; CDR3nt: TGTGCCATCAAGGGACAGGGGTTAGCTGAGCAGTTCTTC; j_gene: TRBJ2-1; d_gene: TRBD1; v_gene: TRBV10-3; abundance: NA
CDR3aa: CSASVRTSGSTIEQFF; CDR3nt: TGCAGTGCTAGTGTCCGGACTAGCGGGAGTACGATTGAGCAGTTCTTC; j_gene: TRBJ2-1; d_gene: TRBD2; v_gene: TRBV20-1; abundance: NA
CDR3aa: CSASKGNYGYTF; CDR3nt: TGCAGTGCTAGTAAGGGGAACTATGGCTACACCTTC; j_gene: TRBJ1-2; d_gene: NA; v_gene: TRBV20-1; abundance: many
CDR3aa: CSARTGFEKLFF; CDR3nt: TGCAGTGCCAGGACAGGGTTTGAAAAACTGTTTTTT; j_gene: TRBJ1-4; d_gene: TRBD1; v_gene: TRBV20-1; abundance: many
CDR3aa: CASSLAGVANEQFF; CDR3nt: TGTGCCAGCAGCTTAGCGGGAGTAGCAAATGAGCAGTTCTTC; j_gene: TRBJ2-1; d_gene: NA; v_gene: TRBV7-9; abundance: few
CDR3aa: CASRLAGESYNEQFF; CDR3nt: TGCGCCAGCAGACTAGCGGGAGAGTCCTACAATGAGCAGTTCTTC; j_gene: TRBJ2-1; d_gene: TRBD2; v_gene: TRBV5-1; abundance: NA
CDR3aa: CASRELSFGTVYEQYF; CDR3nt: TGTGCCAGCAGAGAACTTTCTTTTGGGACAGTCTACGAGCAGTACTTC; j_gene: TRBJ2-7; d_gene: TRBD1; v_gene: TRBV6-1; abundance: few
CDR3aa: CASSSSVLDTEAFF; CDR3nt: TGTGCCAGCAGCTCCTCCGTGCTGGACACTGAAGCTTTCTTT; j_gene: TRBJ1-1; d_gene: NA; v_gene: TRBV7-6; abundance: few
CDR3aa: CASSYAGSNSPLHF; CDR3nt: TGTGCCAGCAGTTACGCGGGAAGTAACTCACCCCTCCACTTT; j_gene: TRBJ1-6; d_gene: NA; v_gene: TRBV6-5; abundance: NA
CDR3aa: CASSLVGGGGITEAFF; CDR3nt: TGTGCCAGCAGTTTAGTGGGGGGCGGAGGAATCACTGAAGCTTTCTTT; j_gene: TRBJ1-1; d_gene: NA; v_gene: TRBV12-3/TRBV12-4; abundance: few
CDR3aa: CASSAPDTQYF; CDR3nt: TGTGCCAGCAGTGCCCCAGATACGCAGTATTTT; j_gene: TRBJ2-3; d_gene: NA; v_gene: TRBV2; abundance: few
CDR3aa: CASSLADGITDTQYF; CDR3nt: TGTGCCAGCAGCTTAGCGGACGGAATCACAGATACGCAGTATTTT; j_gene: TRBJ2-3; d_gene: NA; v_gene: TRBV7-9; abundance: NA
CDR3aa: CASSLVGVDGYTF; CDR3nt: TGTGCCAGCAGTTTAGTGGGAGTAGATGGCTACACCTTC; j_gene: TRBJ1-2; d_gene: NA; v_gene: TRBV12-3/TRBV12-4; abundance: few
CDR3aa: CASSSWTLDYNSPLHF; CDR3nt: TGTGCCAGCTCCTCTTGGACCTTGGACTATAATTCACCCCTCCACTTT; j_gene: TRBJ1-6; d_gene: NA; v_gene: TRBV12-3/TRBV12-4; abundance: many
CDR3aa: CATSRDGGGASYNEQFF; CDR3nt: TGTGCCACCAGCAGAGATGGAGGCGGGGCGTCCTACAATGAGCAGTTCTTC; j_gene: TRBJ2-1; d_gene: NA; v_gene: TRBV15; abundance: NA
CDR3aa: CASSLEGRESWSPEWTEAFF; CDR3nt: TGTGCCAGCAGCTTAGAAGGCAGGGAGTCCTGGTCTCCTGAATGGACTGAAGCTTTCTTT; j_gene: TRBJ1-1; d_gene: NA; v_gene: TRBV7-8; abundance: many
CDR3aa: CASSYRGEFNQPQHF; CDR3nt: TGTGCCAGCAGTTACAGGGGGGAGTTCAATCAGCCCCAGCATTTT; j_gene: TRBJ1-5; d_gene: NA; v_gene: TRBV6-6; abundance: NA
CDR3aa: CASSPDRGWVLEDLFF; CDR3nt: TGTGCCAGCAGTCCGGACAGGGGGTGGGTCTTGGAGGATCTGTTTTTT; j_gene: TRBJ1-4; d_gene: TRBD1; v_gene: TRBV12-3/TRBV12-4; abundance: NA
CDR3aa: CASSPVTVSGSYEQYF; CDR3nt: TGTGCCAGCAGCCCCGTGACAGTTTCGGGTTCATACGAGCAGTACTTC; j_gene: TRBJ2-7; d_gene: NA; v_gene: TRBV3-1; abundance: NA
CDR3aa: CASSLVSRSRDTGELFF; CDR3nt: TGTGCCAGCAGCTTAGTTTCGCGGTCGCGGGACACCGGGGAGCTGTTTTTT; j_gene: TRBJ2-2; d_gene: NA; v_gene: TRBV7-9; abundance: NA
CDR3aa: CASSLVSGPSSYNSPLHF; CDR3nt: TGTGCCAGCAGTTTGGTGTCAGGGCCTAGCTCCTATAATTCACCCCTCCACTTT; j_gene: TRBJ1-6; d_gene: NA; v_gene: TRBV12-3/TRBV12-4; abundance: few
CDR3aa: CASSLLATYTF; CDR3nt: TGTGCCAGCAGTTTACTGGCCACCTACACCTTC; j_gene: TRBJ1-2; d_gene: NA; v_gene: TRBV12-3/TRBV12-4; abundance: NA
CDR3aa: CASSTKLARTDTQYF; CDR3nt: TGTGCCAGCAGTACTAAACTCGCGCGCACAGATACGCAGTATTTT; j_gene: TRBJ2-3; d_gene: NA; v_gene: TRBV6-6; abundance: few
CDR3aa: CSASQGAFGEAFF; CDR3nt: TGCAGTGCTTCACAGGGGGCGTTTGGTGAAGCTTTCTTT; j_gene: TRBJ1-1; d_gene: TRBD1; v_gene: TRBV20-1; abundance: few
CDR3aa: CASQSGKLSNQPQHF; CDR3nt: TGTGCCAGCCAGAGTGGCAAGCTAAGCAATCAGCCCCAGCATTTT; j_gene: TRBJ1-5; d_gene: NA; v_gene: TRBV21-1; abundance: NA
CDR3aa: CAWSERVNTEAFF; CDR3nt: TGTGCCTGGAGCGAAAGGGTGAACACTGAAGCTTTCTTT; j_gene: TRBJ1-1; d_gene: NA; v_gene: TRBV30; abundance: once
CDR3aa: CASSTGLGLDTQYF; CDR3nt: TGTGCCAGCAGCACGGGACTAGGTTTAGATACGCAGTATTTT; j_gene: TRBJ2-3; d_gene: TRBD2; v_gene: TRBV27; abundance: NA
CDR3aa: CASSPSLPYEQYF; CDR3nt: TGTGCCAGCTCACCCTCCCTCCCATACGAGCAGTACTTC; j_gene: TRBJ2-7; d_gene: NA; v_gene: TRBV18; abundance: NA
CDR3aa: CASSALGKAKNIQYF; CDR3nt: TGCGCCAGCAGCGCACTAGGGAAAGCCAAAAACATTCAGTACTTC; j_gene: TRBJ2-4; d_gene: NA; v_gene: TRBV5-1; abundance: few
CDR3aa: CASSEGLAGQETQYF; CDR3nt: TGTGCCAGCAGCGAGGGACTAGCGGGCCAAGAGACCCAGTACTTC; j_gene: TRBJ2-5; d_gene: TRBD2; v_gene: TRBV9; abundance: few
CDR3aa: CASSLGAGFTDTQYF; CDR3nt: TGTGCCAGCAGCTTAGGAGCGGGGTTCACAGATACGCAGTATTTT; j_gene: TRBJ2-3; d_gene: TRBD2; v_gene: TRBV7-2; abundance: few
CDR3aa: CSANSRSYNEQFF; CDR3nt: TGCAGTGCCAACAGCAGGTCCTACAATGAGCAGTTCTTC; j_gene: TRBJ2-1; d_gene: NA; v_gene: TRBV20-1; abundance: NA
CDR3aa: CASSFLLSGDYTGELFF; CDR3nt: TGTGCCAGCAGCTTCCTTCTATCCGGGGATTACACCGGGGAGCTGTTTTTT; j_gene: TRBJ2-2; d_gene: NA; v_gene: TRBV7-2; abundance: NA
CDR3aa: CSVVPGITGELFF; CDR3nt: TGCAGCGTTGTACCAGGTATCACCGGGGAGCTGTTTTTT; j_gene: TRBJ2-2; d_gene: NA; v_gene: TRBV29-1; abundance: NA
CDR3aa: CSAKNAGGFPGELFF; CDR3nt: TGCAGTGCAAAGAACGCGGGGGGGTTTCCCGGGGAGCTGTTTTTT; j_gene: TRBJ2-2; d_gene: TRBD2; v_gene: TRBV20-1; abundance: NA
CDR3aa: CSAGGDPPNEQFF; CDR3nt: TGCAGTGCCGGAGGTGACCCCCCCAATGAGCAGTTCTTC; j_gene: TRBJ2-1; d_gene: NA; v_gene: TRBV20-1; abundance: NA
CDR3aa: CASSYTGNQPQHF; CDR3nt: TGCGCCAGCAGCTATACAGGCAATCAGCCCCAGCATTTT; j_gene: TRBJ1-5; d_gene: NA; v_gene: TRBV5-1; abundance: many
CDR3aa: CASSLPGRGHREKLFF; CDR3nt: TGTGCCAGCAGCTTACCGGGGCGGGGACACCGTGAAAAACTGTTTTTT; j_gene: TRBJ1-4; d_gene: NA; v_gene: TRBV7-9; abundance: NA
CDR3aa: CSVEGGQGTNYGYTF; CDR3nt: TGCAGCGTTGAAGGGGGACAGGGGACGAACTATGGCTACACCTTC; j_gene: TRBJ1-2; d_gene: TRBD1; v_gene: TRBV29-1; abundance: NA
CDR3aa: CASSGSYNEQFF; CDR3nt: TGTGCCAGCAGTGGAAGCTACAATGAGCAGTTCTTC; j_gene: TRBJ2-1; d_gene: NA; v_gene: TRBV12-3/TRBV12-4; abundance: NA
CDR3aa: CASSPPAGTGTYEQYF; CDR3nt: TGTGCCAGCAGCCCCCCCGCTGGGACAGGGACCTACGAGCAGTACTTC; j_gene: TRBJ2-7; d_gene: TRBD1; v_gene: TRBV4-2; abundance: NA
CDR3aa: CASSHAKARANYGYTF; CDR3nt: TGTGCCAGCAGTCACGCGAAGGCAAGAGCTAACTATGGCTACACCTTC; j_gene: TRBJ1-2; d_gene: NA; v_gene: TRBV6-5; abundance: few
CDR3aa: CASSIAGTSVIDTQYF; CDR3nt: TGTGCCAGCAGCATAGCCGGGACTAGCGTTATAGATACGCAGTATTTT; j_gene: TRBJ2-3; d_gene: TRBD2; v_gene: TRBV7-2; abundance: NA
CDR3aa: CSARDGVTANTEAFF; CDR3nt: TGCAGTGCTAGAGACGGGGTAACGGCGAACACTGAAGCTTTCTTT; j_gene: TRBJ1-1; d_gene: NA; v_gene: TRBV20-1; abundance: NA
CDR3aa: CATSRDPGANTEAFF; CDR3nt: TGTGCCACCAGCAGAGATCCAGGGGCGAACACTGAAGCTTTCTTT; j_gene: TRBJ1-1; d_gene: NA; v_gene: TRBV15; abundance: few
CDR3aa: CSVAGRAISGANVLTF; CDR3nt: TGCAGCGTTGCCGGCAGGGCGATCTCTGGGGCCAACGTCCTGACTTTC; j_gene: TRBJ2-6; d_gene: NA; v_gene: TRBV29-1; abundance: few
CDR3aa: CAISEMGQGGEKLFF; CDR3nt: TGTGCCATCAGTGAAATGGGACAGGGCGGTGAAAAACTGTTTTTT; j_gene: TRBJ1-4; d_gene: TRBD1; v_gene: TRBV10-3; abundance: few
CDR3aa: CASSLIGTYGYTF; CDR3nt: TGTGCCAGCAGTTTAATAGGAACCTATGGCTACACCTTC; j_gene: TRBJ1-2; d_gene: NA; v_gene: TRBV12-3/TRBV12-4; abundance: NA
CDR3aa: CASSPLPTEAFF; CDR3nt: TGTGCCAGCAGTCCCCTCCCCACTGAAGCTTTCTTT; j_gene: TRBJ1-1; d_gene: NA; v_gene: TRBV28; abundance: NA